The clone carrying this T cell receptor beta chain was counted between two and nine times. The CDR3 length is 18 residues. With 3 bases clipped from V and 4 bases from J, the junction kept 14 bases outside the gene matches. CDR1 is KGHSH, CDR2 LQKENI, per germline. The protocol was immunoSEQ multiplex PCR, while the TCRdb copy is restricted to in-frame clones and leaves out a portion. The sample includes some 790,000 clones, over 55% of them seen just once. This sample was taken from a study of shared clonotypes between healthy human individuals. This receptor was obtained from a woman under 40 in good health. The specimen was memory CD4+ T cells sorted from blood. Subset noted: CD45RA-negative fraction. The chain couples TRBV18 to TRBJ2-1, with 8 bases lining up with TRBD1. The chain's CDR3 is CASSPQANRQGAYNEQFF. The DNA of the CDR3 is TGTGCCAGCTCACCTCAGGCCAATCGCCAGGGGGCTTACAATGAGCAGTTCTTC.